Listed here are 17 T cell receptor beta chains from one sample, sequenced in a study of shared clonotypes between healthy human individuals. Profiling relied on immunoSEQ multiplex PCR, and the TCRdb table lists in-frame clones only, not all of them. This table holds about 1 million clones, around 76% found once. The specimen sequenced was memory CD4+ T cells sorted from blood. Noted subset: CD45RA-negative fraction. Receptor source: a man between 18 and 35 years old in good health.

The genes are TRBV7-6 and TRBJ2-5, with a possible D match to TRBD1 (6 bases). V lost 3 bases to trimming and J lost 2 bases, with 10 bases between them. CDR3 length equals 14 residues. Germline V gene data show CDR1 as SGHVS and CDR2 as FNYEAQ. CDR3 coding DNA: TGTGCCAGCAGCTTCCGGACAGAACAAGAGACCCAGTACTTC. This translates into CASSFRTEQETQYF.

This clone was recorded a few times. The chain joins TRBV6-1 to TRBJ2-7, with D perhaps TRBD1 (6 bases). Germline V gene data show CDR1 as MNHNS and CDR2 as SASEGT. The CDR3 contains 15 residues. The V end was cut by 4 bases, the J end by 1 base, with 14 bases between. The CDR3 is CASSAYRVSSYEQYF. The CDR3 DNA reads as TGTGCCAGCAGTGCCTACAGGGTGTCGTCCTACGAGCAGTACTTC.

The J gene is TRBJ2-1, the V gene TRBV19; TRBD2 matches 9 bases. This CDR3 has 14 residues. Germline loops: CDR1 LNHDA, CDR2 SQIVND (reference sequence). V lost 6 bases, J lost 7 bases, and 7 bases stayed unmatched. The CDR3, as DNA: TGTGCCAGTAGCCCGGCTAGCGGGGTGAATGAGCAGTTCTTC. Amino acid sequence: CASSPASGVNEQFF.

The chain joins TRBV13 to TRBJ2-3, with 12 bases fitting TRBD2. The V segment lost 3 bases and the J segment 0 bases; nucleotides outside the gene matches: 7. CDR3 size: 18 residues. Germline V lookup: CDR1 PRHDT, CDR2 FYEKMQ (reference sequence). CDR3 in DNA: TGTGCCAGCAGCTTTTCACCACTAGCGGGGGGCAGCACAGATACGCAGTATTTT. The encoded protein is CASSFSPLAGGSTDTQYF.

This chain links TRBV7-6 with TRBJ1-1, with D possibly matching TRBD1 (6 bases). From germline, CDR1 is SGHVS and CDR2 FNYEAQ. V lost 1 base and J lost 0, with 9 bases in between. The CDR3 loop spans 15 amino acids. The CDR3 loop reads CASSLVAGVNTEAFF. CDR3 in DNA: TGTGCCAGCAGCTTAGTTGCAGGGGTGAACACTGAAGCTTTCTTT.

This rearrangement joins TRBV4-3 to TRBJ1-1, with 8 bases aligning to TRBD1. Germline assignment: CDR1 LGHNA and CDR2 YSLEER. V lost 0 bases and J lost 5; bases outside the gene matches: 14. The CDR3 runs 18 residues. CDR3 region: CASSQDRVGRGPGTEAFF. For the CDR3, the DNA is TGCGCCAGCAGCCAAGATCGGGTCGGCAGGGGGCCGGGGACTGAAGCTTTCTTT.

The genes are TRBV5-1 and TRBJ2-1; 11 nucleotides agree with TRBD2. The CDR3 has 14 residues. V gave up 7 bases and J gave up 8 bases; unmatched junction bases: 8. CDR1 and CDR2 from the germline V gene are SGHRS and YFSETQ. CDR3 DNA sequence: TGCGCCAGCTTTATAGCGGGAGGGCCTTATGAGCAGTTCTTC. Translated, it gives CASFIAGGPYEQFF.

The chain joins TRBV7-8 to TRBJ2-2, with D unresolved. This CDR3 region has 12 residues. V dropped 5 bases and J dropped 4 bases, with 5 bases sitting between them. Germline values: CDR1 SGHVS, CDR2 FQNEAQ. The CDR3 nucleotides read TGTGCCAGCAGCCACGGCACCGGGGAGCTGTTTTTT. Amino acid sequence: CASSHGTGELFF.

This CDR3 reads CASSTLGVSSYEQYF. The DNA of the CDR3 is TGTGCCAGCAGCACCCTGGGGGTCAGCTCCTACGAGCAGTACTTC. The rearrangement joins TRBV7-9 to TRBJ2-7; D could derive from TRBD1 or TRBD2 (5 bases each). Per germline, CDR1 SEHNR and CDR2 FQNEAQ (reference sequence). This CDR3 has 15 amino acids. V lost 5 bases and J lost 0, with 14 bases in between.

The chain employs TRBV6-1 and TRBJ1-2; 9 bases match TRBD1. The CDR3 extends over 17 amino acids. With V trimmed by 1 base and J by 4 bases, 10 bases remained unmatched. Germline CDR1 is MNHNS and CDR2 is SASEGT. CDR3 loop: CASSEEEPRTGAYGYTF. The CDR3 nucleotides read TGTGCCAGCAGTGAAGAGGAGCCGCGGACAGGGGCCTATGGCTACACCTTC.

On this clone: This same CDR3 is encoded by further DNA sequences in the sample. The chain is built from TRBV11-2 and TRBJ1-1, with D uncertain. Germline loops: CDR1 SGHAT, CDR2 FQNNGV. The CDR3 length is 14 residues. Trimming shortened V by 5 bases and J by 4 bases, and 14 bases separated the two germline ends. In nucleotides, the CDR3 is TGTGCCAGCAGCCTAGGAGGGCGCGGCACTGAAGCTTTCTTT. Its translation is CASSLGGRGTEAFF.

The chain recombines TRBV28 with TRBJ1-2; the match to TRBD1 covers 8 bases. Germline lookup yields CDR1 MDHEN and CDR2 SYDVKM. Trimming removed 6 bases from V and 4 bases from J; junction bases left unmatched: 10. The CDR3 loop spans 15 amino acids. CDR3 DNA sequence: TGTGCCAGCAGCCCTGACAGGGGAGCGGCCTATGGCTACACCTTC. This gives the protein CASSPDRGAAYGYTF.

This clone was observed a few times. The chain uses TRBV15 and TRBJ2-5; a weak D match, TRBD2 (5 bases). The ends were cut back, 0 bases at V and 2 bases at J, with 10 bases in the middle. Germline-derived CDR1 and CDR2 are LNHNV and YYDKDF (reference sequence). The CDR3 runs 15 residues. The CDR3 nucleotides read TGTGCCACCAGCAGAGATCCGGGGTCTCAAGAGACCCAGTACTTC. Its translation: CATSRDPGSQETQYF.

J is TRBJ2-1 and V is TRBV5-3, with 8 nucleotides matching TRBD2. TRBV5-3 is annotated as an ORF whose role is uncertain. Germline trimming cut 3 bases from V and 0 bases from J; bases unmatched to any gene: 8. There are 17 residues in the CDR3. CDR3 sequence reads: CARSSAGGSRSYNEQFF. As DNA, the CDR3 is TGTGCCAGAAGCTCGGCGGGGGGCAGTCGCTCCTACAATGAGCAGTTCTTC.

V and J are TRBV7-8 and TRBJ1-1; TRBD1 agrees at 8 bases. The length of the CDR3 is 16 residues. From germline, CDR1 is SGHVS and CDR2 FQNEAQ. V shed 4 bases, J shed 1 base, and the junction held 8 bases outside the gene matches. The CDR3 bases are TGTGCCAGCAGCTCTAGACAGGGGCGAGGGAACACTGAAGCTTTCTTT. The encoded protein is CASSSRQGRGNTEAFF.

The genes are TRBV7-2 and TRBJ2-7; D tentatively reads TRBD1 or TRBD2 (5 bases each). In germline, CDR1 is SGHTA, CDR2 FQGNSA. Trimming pared 1 base from V and 2 bases from J, leaving 12 bases between. The CDR3 loop spans 15 amino acids. CDR3 region: CASSLDEGPTYEQYF. CDR3 coding DNA: TGTGCCAGCAGCTTAGACGAGGGACCGACCTACGAGCAGTACTTC.

The chain recombines TRBV9 with TRBJ2-2; D is undetermined. The CDR3 contains 14 residues. Deletions cut 0 bases from V and 7 bases from J, with 10 bases between. Germline CDR1 reads SGDLS; CDR2 reads YYNGEE. In nucleotides, the CDR3 is TGTGCCAGCAGCGTAGTTCCAGAAGACGGGGAGCTGTTTTTT. Amino acid sequence: CASSVVPEDGELFF.